This passage covers 21 T cell receptor beta chains from one sample sequenced in a study of blood T cell repertoires in COVID-19. Sequencing used immunoSEQ multiplex PCR; TCRdb keeps in-frame clones, though not all of them. The table shows 75,000 to 100,000 clones, with about 86% occurring only once. Material for sequencing was peripheral blood. These receptors were taken from a human donor in a cohort sampled during active COVID-19.

This chain joins TRBV27 and TRBJ2-7; 7 bases agree with TRBD1. The CDR3 consists of 13 residues. Germline CDR1 and CDR2: MNHEY and SMNVEV (reference sequence). V shed 5 bases and J 6 bases; nucleotides not matched to a gene: 7. CDR3 protein: CASSADRDFEQYF. The CDR3 coding sequence is TGTGCCAGCAGTGCCGACAGGGATTTCGAGCAGTACTTC.

The chain recombines TRBV14 with TRBJ2-7, with a weak D call TRBD1 (6 bases). The V gene lost 1 base and the J gene lost 2 bases, with 15 bases spanning the gap. The CDR3 length is 16 residues. Germline CDR1 is SGHDN and CDR2 is FVKESK. This CDR3 is CASSQVLTGFTYEQYF. The CDR3 coding sequence is TGTGCCAGCAGCCAAGTCCTTACAGGGTTTACCTACGAGCAGTACTTC. Full variable domain (remainder filled in from reference TRBV14 and TRBJ2-7): EAGVTQFPSHSVIEKGQTVTLRCDPISGHDNLYWYRRVMGKEIKFLLHFVKESKQDESGMPNNRFLAERTGGTYSTLKVQPAELEDSGVYFCASSQVLTGFTYEQYFGPGTRLTVT.

The CDR3, as DNA: TGTGCCAGCAGCTCATGGGGACAGGTCGGGAAACTGTTTTTT. Its translation: CASSSWGQVGKLFF. The J gene is TRBJ1-4, the V gene TRBV6-5, with 8 positions matching TRBD1. The CDR3 has 14 amino acids. Trimming at V came to 6 bases and at J to 11 bases, leaving 11 bases not matched to a gene. Germline V lookup: CDR1 MNHEY, CDR2 SVGAGI.

J is TRBJ2-3 and V is TRBV3-1 (or the pseudogene TRBV3-2); weak D call: TRBD1 (6 bases). With 0 bases removed from V and 3 bases from J, the gap between germline ends came to 7 bases. CDR3 size: 14 residues. Germline-derived CDR1 and CDR2 are LGHDT and YNNKEL (reference sequence). CDR3 DNA sequence: TGTGCCAGCAGCCAAGAAACAGGGACAGATACGCAGTATTTT. Its protein is CASSQETGTDTQYF.

The gene calls are TRBV6-2 or TRBV6-3 and TRBJ1-6; no definite D call. V was trimmed by 4 bases and J by 7 bases, leaving 11 bases between them. CDR3 size: 14 residues. Germline CDR1 reads MNHEY; CDR2 reads SVGEGT. CDR3 protein: CASSLGRRNSPLHF. The CDR3 DNA sequence: TGTGCCAGCAGTTTGGGGAGAAGGAATTCACCCCTCCACTTT.

This sequence joins TRBV5-4 and TRBJ1-6, with 8 bases that match TRBD1. Losses at the gene ends were 4 bases for V and 5 bases for J; bases not matched to a gene: 5. Germline lookup yields CDR1 SGHNT and CDR2 YYREEE (reference sequence). This CDR3 contains 15 residues. CDR3 bases: TGTGCCAGCAGCAGGAGACAGGGGAATAATTCACCCCTCCACTTT. Translating gives CASSRRQGNNSPLHF. Variable domain in full (rest from reference TRBV5-4 and TRBJ1-6): ETGVTQSPTHLIKTRGQQVTLRCSSQSGHNTVSWYQQALGQGPQFIFQYYREEENGRGNFPPRFSGLQFPNYSSELNVNALELDDSALYLCASSRRQGNNSPLHFGNGTRLTVT.

The J gene is TRBJ1-2, the V gene TRBV12-5; the match to TRBD1 covers 12 bases. Germline V CDR1 and CDR2: LGHNT, FRNRAP. The CDR3 has 16 residues. Trimming at V came to 5 bases and at J to 4 bases, leaving 8 bases not matched to a gene. CDR3 protein: CASGPGTGGPIYGYTF. The CDR3 bases are TGTGCTAGTGGTCCCGGGACAGGGGGCCCCATCTATGGCTACACCTTC.

The chain couples TRBV15 to TRBJ1-5, with a weak D call TRBD1 (5 bases). The CDR3 runs 14 residues. V was clipped by 0 bases and J by 2 bases, with 5 bases between them. Germline CDR1 reads LNHNV; CDR2 reads YYDKDF (reference sequence). CDR3 nucleotides: TGTGCCACCAGCAGAGACAGGGGCAATCAGCCCCAGCATTTT. It translates to CATSRDRGNQPQHF.

V usage is TRBV4-2 and J usage is TRBJ2-3; 10 bases map to TRBD2. In germline, CDR1 is LGHNA, CDR2 YNFKEQ. The CDR3 sequence is 17 residues long. After removal of 4 bases from V and 3 bases from J, the junction contained 10 bases not matched to a gene. As DNA, the CDR3 is TGTGCCAGCAGCCCCTACCGGACTAGCGGTGGGACAGATACGCAGTATTTT. Translation gives CASSPYRTSGGTDTQYF.

The V call is TRBV27, the J call TRBJ1-2; tentatively, D is TRBD1 (6 bases). Germline V gene sequence: CDR1 MNHEY, CDR2 SMNVEV (reference sequence). V shed 3 bases and J shed 8 bases, with 13 bases lying between them. The length of the CDR3 is 13 residues. DNA of the CDR3: TGTGCCAGCAGTTTCTACAGGGATTCCGGCTACACCTTC. Residues: CASSFYRDSGYTF.

The rearrangement joins TRBV24-1 to TRBJ1-2; D perhaps matches TRBD1 (5 bases). The CDR3 spans 15 residues. V was trimmed by 2 bases and J by 2 bases, leaving 11 bases between them. Germline V lookup: CDR1 KGHDR, CDR2 SFDVKD. In DNA, the CDR3 is TGTGCCACCAGTGATTCCGCCGGGGGGAACTATGGCTACACCTTC. Its protein product is CATSDSAGGNYGYTF.

This chain connects TRBV19 to TRBJ2-2; 8 positions match TRBD2. Trimming took 0 bases from V and 4 from J; bases not matched to a gene: 1. The CDR3 is 15 residues long. Germline loops: CDR1 LNHDA, CDR2 SQIVND (reference sequence). CDR3 residues: CASSIEAGGTGELFF. The DNA for the CDR3 is TGTGCCAGTAGTATAGAGGCGGGGGGCACCGGGGAGCTGTTTTTT. The whole variable domain, remainder taken from reference TRBV19 and TRBJ2-2, is DGGITQSPKYLFRKEGQNVTLSCEQNLNHDAMYWYRQDPGQGLRLIYYSQIVNDFQKGDIAEGYSVSREKKESFPLTVTSAQKNPTAFYLCASSIEAGGTGELFFGEGSRLTVL.

The J gene is TRBJ2-7, the V gene TRBV7-2; perhaps TRBD2 as D (7 bases). Germline CDR1 SGHTA, CDR2 FQGNSA. CDR3 length: 16 amino acids. Trimming removed 1 base from V and 2 bases from J, with 15 bases in between. DNA of the CDR3: TGTGCCAGCAGCTTAGATGGCGGGGGCGATACCTACGAGCAGTACTTC. Protein: CASSLDGGGDTYEQYF.

The J gene is TRBJ2-2, the V gene TRBV6-5, with 14 bases that match TRBD2. CDR3 length: 16 amino acids. Germline CDR1 is MNHEY and CDR2 is SVGAGI. After removal of 0 bases from V and 6 bases from J, the junction contained 0 bases not matched to a gene. CDR3 nucleotides: TGTGCCAGCAGTTACTCGACTAGCGGGAGGGCCGGGGAGCTGTTTTTT. Amino acids: CASSYSTSGRAGELFF.

This chain joins TRBV5-6 and TRBJ2-2; tentatively, D is TRBD1 (6 bases). CDR1 and CDR2 from the germline V gene are SGHDT and YYEEEE. V lost 4 bases and J 2 bases, leaving 12 bases between the germline ends. The CDR3 totals 15 residues. CDR3 sequence reads: CASSLGQTNTGELFF. As DNA, the CDR3 is TGTGCCAGCAGCCTTGGACAGACCAACACCGGGGAGCTGTTTTTT. Full variable domain (remainder filled in from reference TRBV5-6 and TRBJ2-2): DAGVTQSPTHLIKTRGQQVTLRCSPKSGHDTVSWYQQALGQGPQFIFQYYEEEERQRGNFPDRFSGHQFPNYSSELNVNALLLGDSALYLCASSLGQTNTGELFFGEGSRLTVL.

The chain joins TRBV4-2 to TRBJ2-7; D is ambiguous. Trimming shortened V by 2 bases and J by 2 bases, and 16 bases separated the two germline ends. Looked up from germline, CDR1 is LGHNA and CDR2 is YNFKEQ. The CDR3 covers 16 residues. CDR3 in amino acids: CASSQSGGNPTYEQYF. The CDR3 nucleotides are TGTGCCAGCAGCCAAAGTGGCGGAAATCCCACCTACGAGCAGTACTTC.

This chain joins TRBV28 and TRBJ1-1; weak D call: TRBD1 (5 bases). The CDR3 runs to 12 residues. From germline, CDR1 is MDHEN and CDR2 SYDVKM. Deletions cut 6 bases from V and 11 bases from J, with 16 bases between. CDR3 sequence (DNA): TGTGCCAGCAGCCCCACAGGTCTGGCGGCTTTCTTT. Translating gives CASSPTGLAAFF. Filled out from reference TRBV28 and TRBJ1-1, the complete variable domain reads DVKVTQSSRYLVKRTGEKVFLECVQDMDHENMFWYRQDPGLGLRLIYFSYDVKMKEKGDIPEGYSVSREKKERFSLILESASTNQTSMYLCASSPTGLAAFFGQGTRLTVV.

This rearrangement joins TRBV11-3 to TRBJ2-7, with 10 bases that match TRBD1. The germline gives CDR1 SGHNT, CDR2 YENEEA. CDR3 length: 14 residues. Trimming cost V 5 bases and J 6 bases; bases outside gene matches: 7. The CDR3: CASSRQGAGGEQYF. In DNA, the CDR3 is TGTGCCAGCAGCCGACAGGGGGCAGGAGGCGAGCAGTACTTC. Variable domain in full (rest from reference TRBV11-3 and TRBJ2-7): EAGVVQSPRYKIIEKKQPVAFWCNPISGHNTLYWYLQNLGQGPELLIRYENEEAVDDSQLPKDRFSAERLKGVDSTLKIQPAELGDSAVYLCASSRQGAGGEQYFGPGTRLTVT.

The V and J genes are TRBV6-4 and TRBJ2-3; 8 nucleotides align to TRBD2. CDR1 is MRHNA, CDR2 SNTAGT, per germline. This CDR3 spans 14 amino acids. With V trimmed by 4 bases and J by 5 bases, 5 bases remained unmatched. The CDR3 region has the DNA TGTGCCAGCAGTGTTCTCGGGGGGGGAGATACGCAGTATTTT. Encoded protein: CASSVLGGGDTQYF.

The chain uses TRBV3-1 (or the pseudogene TRBV3-2) and TRBJ2-5; possible D gene TRBD2, 5 bases. The CDR3 spans 14 residues. The V end was cut by 0 bases, the J end by 3 bases, with 8 bases between. Germline loops: CDR1 LGHDT, CDR2 YNNKEL (reference sequence). In DNA, the CDR3 is TGTGCCAGCAGCCAAGAGGTCGGGAAAGAGACCCAGTACTTC. This encodes CASSQEVGKETQYF.

This chain uses TRBV5-1 with TRBJ1-1; D call uncertain. V was shortened by 0 bases and J by 0 bases, with 6 bases between the two germline ends. This CDR3 comprises 14 residues. Germline values: CDR1 SGHRS, CDR2 YFSETQ. CDR3 amino acids: CASSLAFVNTEAFF. The CDR3 DNA is TGCGCCAGCAGCTTGGCCTTCGTGAACACTGAAGCTTTCTTT.